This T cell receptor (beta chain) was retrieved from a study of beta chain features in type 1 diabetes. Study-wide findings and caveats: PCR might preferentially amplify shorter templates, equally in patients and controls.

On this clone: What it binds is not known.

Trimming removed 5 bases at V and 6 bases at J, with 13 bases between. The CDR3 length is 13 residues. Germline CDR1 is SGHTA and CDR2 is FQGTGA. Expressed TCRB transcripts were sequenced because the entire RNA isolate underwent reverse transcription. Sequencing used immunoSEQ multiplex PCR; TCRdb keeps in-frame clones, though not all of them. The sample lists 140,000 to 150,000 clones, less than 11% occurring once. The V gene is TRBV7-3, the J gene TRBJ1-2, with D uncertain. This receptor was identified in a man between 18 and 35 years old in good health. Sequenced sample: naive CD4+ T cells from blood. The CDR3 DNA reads TGTGCCAGCAGCCCAAGGCCCGGGAATGGCTACACCTTC. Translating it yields CASSPRPGNGYTF.